This is a list of T cell receptor beta chains from one sample in a study of CD8+ T cells in alopecia areata. Repertoires were generated with immunoSEQ multiplex PCR, while TCRdb's copy carries only in-frame clones and drops some. The table records 150,000 to 200,000 clones, roughly 62% of them present only once. Sequences were derived from CD8+ T cells sorted from blood, sampled at week 24, from a patient treated with tofacitinib. The source is a human donor with alopecia areata. Each CDR3 is given with its conserved first and last residue. A D gene is named only where the DNA matches it firmly. Clone size appears in some rows only: once, few, many, or a class for an expanded clone.

CDR3: CASSLAAARQETQYF
DNA: TGTGCCAGCAGCTTAGCCGCCGCGAGACAAGAGACCCAGTACTTC
size: few
length: 15
V: TRBV7-8
J: TRBJ2-5
D: -

CDR3: CASTRDGNQPQHF
DNA: TGTGCCAGTACCCGGGACGGAAATCAGCCCCAGCATTTT
size: -
length: 13
V: TRBV7-9
J: TRBJ1-5
D: -

CDR3: CSVVSPTDTEAFF
DNA: TGCAGCGTTGTATCTCCGACAGACACTGAAGCTTTCTTT
size: -
length: 13
V: TRBV29-1
J: TRBJ1-1
D: -

CDR3: CASSLELKINIQYF
DNA: TGTGCCAGCAGCCTAGAATTAAAAATAAACATTCAGTACTTC
size: -
length: 14
V: TRBV11-2
J: TRBJ2-4
D: -

CDR3: CASNNGGGGDATQYF
DNA: TGTGCCAGCAACAACGGTGGCGGGGGGGACGCTACGCAGTATTTT
size: -
length: 15
V: TRBV5-6
J: TRBJ2-3
D: TRBD2

CDR3: CASAPKNRGCETQYF
DNA: TGTGCCAGCGCGCCAAAGAACCGGGGTTGTGAGACCCAGTACTTC
size: -
length: 15
V: TRBV21-1
J: TRBJ2-5
D: -

CDR3: CAWSPQGTEAFF
DNA: TGTGCCTGGAGCCCGCAGGGTACTGAAGCTTTCTTT
size: few
length: 12
V: TRBV30
J: TRBJ1-1
D: -

CDR3: CASRSGPLNTGELFF
DNA: TGTGCCAGCAGATCTGGGCCTTTGAACACCGGGGAGCTGTTTTTT
size: -
length: 15
V: TRBV6-5
J: TRBJ2-2
D: -

CDR3: CASTRGLNTEAFF
DNA: TGTGCCAGCACCCGGGGGCTGAACACTGAAGCTTTCTTT
size: -
length: 13
V: TRBV7-9
J: TRBJ1-1
D: -

CDR3: CASMGRGLEKLFF
DNA: TGTGCCAGCATGGGCCGGGGGCTCGAAAAACTGTTTTTT
size: -
length: 13
V: TRBV2
J: TRBJ1-4
D: -

CDR3: CASRYRDSLYNEQFF
DNA: TGTGCCAGCAGATACCGGGACAGTTTATACAATGAGCAGTTCTTC
size: -
length: 15
V: TRBV27
J: TRBJ2-1
D: TRBD1

CDR3: CSVEVPGVNRYTF
DNA: TGCAGCGTTGAGGTTCCGGGGGTGAATCGCTACACCTTC
size: -
length: 13
V: TRBV29-1
J: TRBJ1-2
D: -

CDR3: CASSFLPGQEPNNEQFF
DNA: TGTGCCAGCAGCTTCCTCCCGGGACAGGAACCCAACAATGAGCAGTTCTTC
size: -
length: 17
V: TRBV7-9
J: TRBJ2-1
D: TRBD1

CDR3: CSVITGGPNYGYTF
DNA: TGCAGCGTTATTACAGGGGGCCCAAACTATGGCTACACCTTC
size: few
length: 14
V: TRBV29-1
J: TRBJ1-2
D: TRBD1

CDR3: CAGGTSGDSDTQYF
DNA: TGTGCAGGAGGGACTAGCGGTGATTCAGATACGCAGTATTTT
size: -
length: 14
V: TRBV6-6
J: TRBJ2-3
D: TRBD2

CDR3: CASSQVAAYSGANVLTF
DNA: TGCGCCAGCAGCCAAGTTGCGGCGTACTCTGGGGCCAACGTCCTGACTTTC
size: -
length: 17
V: TRBV4-1
J: TRBJ2-6
D: -

CDR3: CASSLELGQHYGYTF
DNA: TGCGCCAGCAGCTTGGAGTTAGGGCAGCACTATGGCTACACCTTC
size: few
length: 15
V: TRBV5-1
J: TRBJ1-2
D: -

CDR3: CSVVNAGAYGYTF
DNA: TGCAGCGTAGTAAACGCAGGGGCCTATGGCTACACCTTC
size: -
length: 13
V: TRBV29-1
J: TRBJ1-2
D: -

CDR3: CSVDVSGNTF
DNA: TGCAGCGTTGATGTTTCGGGGAACACCTTC
size: -
length: 10
V: TRBV29-1
J: TRBJ1-2
D: -

CDR3: CASSPDREDSYEQYF
DNA: TGTGCCAGCTCACCGGACAGGGAAGACTCCTACGAGCAGTACTTC
size: -
length: 15
V: TRBV18
J: TRBJ2-7
D: TRBD1

CDR3: CASSLGGIEQFF
DNA: TGTGCCAGCAGCTTGGGGGGCATTGAGCAGTTCTTC
size: few
length: 12
V: TRBV5-6
J: TRBJ2-1
D: -

CDR3: CASRGGHLEQFF
DNA: TGTGCCAGCAGGGGGGGACATCTTGAGCAGTTCTTC
size: -
length: 12
V: TRBV2
J: TRBJ2-1
D: -

CDR3: CASSPWPGLDQPQHF
DNA: TGTGCCAGCAGTCCCTGGCCAGGCCTGGACCAGCCCCAGCATTTT
size: -
length: 15
V: TRBV11-2
J: TRBJ1-5
D: -

CDR3: CASSLVQPNSPLHF
DNA: TGTGCCAGCAGCTTAGTACAGCCCAATTCACCCCTCCACTTT
size: -
length: 14
V: TRBV7-9
J: TRBJ1-6
D: -

CDR3: CASSPGTGFKGIGYTF
DNA: TGCGCCAGCAGTCCCGGGACAGGGTTTAAAGGGATTGGCTACACCTTC
size: few
length: 16
V: TRBV23-1
J: TRBJ1-2
D: TRBD1

CDR3: CASSLAGQFNYGYTF
DNA: TGTGCCAGCAGCCTCGCAGGACAGTTTAACTATGGCTACACCTTC
size: once
length: 15
V: TRBV11-1
J: TRBJ1-2
D: -

CDR3: CATGPGGSNQPQHF
DNA: TGTGCCACCGGTCCGGGAGGTAGCAATCAGCCCCAGCATTTT
size: -
length: 14
V: TRBV15
J: TRBJ1-5
D: -

CDR3: CATSISEQNRQPQHF
DNA: TGTGCCACCAGCATATCAGAACAAAATCGGCAGCCCCAGCATTTT
size: -
length: 15
V: TRBV15
J: TRBJ1-5
D: -

CDR3: CAIRKPQLGQTNSGNTIYF
DNA: TGTGCCATCAGGAAGCCTCAATTGGGACAGACCAACTCTGGAAACACCATATATTTT
size: few
length: 19
V: TRBV10-3
J: TRBJ1-3
D: TRBD1

CDR3: CASSEYRGGHYGYTF
DNA: TGTGCCAGCAGTGAATATCGGGGCGGTCACTATGGCTACACCTTC
size: -
length: 15
V: TRBV25-1
J: TRBJ1-2
D: -

CDR3: CASTGGTTRGYTF
DNA: TGTGCCAGCACCGGCGGGACGACTAGGGGCTACACCTTC
size: -
length: 13
V: TRBV9
J: TRBJ1-2
D: -

CDR3: CASSLTESNQPQHF
DNA: TGCGCCAGCAGCCTGACAGAGAGCAATCAGCCCCAGCATTTT
size: -
length: 14
V: TRBV10-2
J: TRBJ1-5
D: -

CDR3: CASSHRDRGTYEQYF
DNA: TGTGCCAGCTCACACAGGGACAGGGGGACCTACGAGCAGTACTTC
size: -
length: 15
V: TRBV18
J: TRBJ2-7
D: TRBD1

CDR3: CASSLAGDYEQYF
DNA: TGTGCCAGCAGCTTAGCAGGGGACTACGAGCAGTACTTC
size: -
length: 13
V: TRBV7-9
J: TRBJ2-7
D: -

CDR3: CAGTSGGYNEQFF
DNA: TGTGCCGGTACTAGCGGGGGGTACAATGAGCAGTTCTTC
size: -
length: 13
V: TRBV2
J: TRBJ2-1
D: TRBD2

CDR3: CATSRTGLAGLGELFF
DNA: TGTGCCACCAGCAGGACGGGACTAGCGGGGCTCGGGGAGCTGTTTTTT
size: few
length: 16
V: TRBV15
J: TRBJ2-2
D: TRBD2

CDR3: CASSLDSGINYGYTF
DNA: TGTGCCAGCAGTCTCGACAGTGGAATTAACTATGGCTACACCTTC
size: -
length: 15
V: TRBV2
J: TRBJ1-2
D: -

CDR3: CASSSTSYEQYF
DNA: TGCGCCAGCAGCTCAACATCCTACGAGCAGTACTTC
size: -
length: 12
V: TRBV5-1
J: TRBJ2-7
D: -

CDR3: CASSLSIAEGFNEQFF
DNA: TGTGCCAGCAGTTTATCGATCGCGGAGGGTTTTAATGAGCAGTTCTTC
size: -
length: 16
V: TRBV27
J: TRBJ2-1
D: -

CDR3: CASSPRPGQNYGYTF
DNA: TGTGCCAGCTCGCCACGACCGGGACAAAACTATGGCTACACCTTC
size: few
length: 15
V: TRBV18
J: TRBJ1-2
D: -

CDR3: CASSLGDRGYEQYF
DNA: TGCGCCAGCAGCTTGGGGGACAGGGGCTACGAGCAGTACTTC
size: -
length: 14
V: TRBV5-1
J: TRBJ2-7
D: TRBD1

CDR3: CASSRRQGISNQPQHF
DNA: TGCGCCAGCAGTCGAAGACAGGGAATTAGCAATCAGCCCCAGCATTTT
size: -
length: 16
V: TRBV5-1
J: TRBJ1-5
D: TRBD1

CDR3: CASSQEGQGYTEAFF
DNA: TGTGCCAGCAGCCAGGAGGGACAGGGGTACACTGAAGCTTTCTTT
size: -
length: 15
V: TRBV4-2
J: TRBJ1-1
D: TRBD1

CDR3: CASSDRSDQPQHF
DNA: TGTGCCAGTAGTGACAGGTCCGATCAGCCCCAGCATTTT
size: -
length: 13
V: TRBV19
J: TRBJ1-5
D: -

CDR3: CAVIGNTEAFF
DNA: TGTGCGGTAATCGGGAACACTGAAGCTTTCTTT
size: once
length: 11
V: TRBV6-5
J: TRBJ1-1
D: -

CDR3: CASSYGEKLFF
DNA: TGTGCCAGCAGTTACGGGGAAAAACTGTTTTTT
size: -
length: 11
V: TRBV6-6
J: TRBJ1-4
D: -